At least ten counts were recorded for the clone carrying this T cell receptor beta chain. Antigen specificity is unknown. The entry originates in a study of identical twins. Study-level points and caveats: Some out-of-frame alpha sequences were shared by twins, and these showed excess low generation probability. For cord blood, abundant beta clonotypes had fewer insertions, unlike memory repertoires, which showed none.

In every case, the donor was a healthy Caucasian. Carrying unique molecular identifiers, the cDNA also gained a universal primer site through template switching. In TCRdb, the 5' RACE reads were re-called with MiXCR into one record per CDR3 protein. The sample includes around 650,000 distinct CDR3 sequences, about 7% seen only once; the top ten take 1.6%. The germline V gene encodes CDR1 SGHRS and CDR2 YFSETQ. The CDR3 has 15 residues. V was pared by 4 bases and J by 5 bases, with 18 bases between. This same sample was also part of a study on yellow fever vaccine responses in identical twins.

The sample was PBMCs. The receptor's source is a young woman in good health. This chain joins TRBV5-1 and TRBJ2-5; a weak D match, TRBD2 (6 bases). The CDR3 sequence: CASSLRGLEGETQYF. CDR3 coding DNA: TGCGCCAGCAGCCTCCGGGGACTGGAGGGCGAGACCCAGTACTTC. Full variable domain (remainder filled in from reference TRBV5-1 and TRBJ2-5): KAGVTQTPRYLIKTRGQQVTLSCSPISGHRSVSWYQQTPGQGLQFLFEYFSETQRNKGNFPGRFSGRQFSNSRSEMNVSTLELGDSALYLCASSLRGLEGETQYFGPGTRLLVL.